The clone carrying this T cell receptor (beta chain) was counted between two and nine times. The antigen is not known. Germline V gene sequence: CDR1 LGHNA, CDR2 YSLEER. V lost 4 bases and J 6 bases, leaving 9 bases between the germline ends. The CDR3 is made up of 12 amino acids. Profiling relied on immunoSEQ multiplex PCR, and the TCRdb table lists in-frame clones only, not all of them. The sample has more than 20,000 clones; approximately 73% are singletons. This entry comes from a study of OX40 agonist ivuxolimab in advanced cancers. Looking at the study overall: Patients got intravenous ivuxolimab at 0.01 to 10 mg/kg every 2 weeks. Among those treated, three patients had partial responses, one with hepatocellular carcinoma and two with cutaneous melanoma.

Study-level findings and limits: There were also nonresponders showing low normalized T-cell clonal expansion.

Specimen: CD4+ or CD8+ T cells sorted from blood, collected in a trial of the OX40 agonist ivuxolimab. The chain uses TRBV4-3 and TRBJ1-1; D unclear. The receptor comes from an adult with an advanced solid tumor such as melanoma, head and neck, liver or kidney cancer. In nucleotides, the CDR3 is TGCGCCAGCAGCCCAGCCGGGGCTGAAGCTTTCTTT. It specifies CASSPAGAEAFF.